This entry concerns a single TCR beta chain. This CDR3 region has 18 residues. Germline CDR1 is SGHTA and CDR2 is FQGTGA. V lost 2 bases, J lost 2 bases, and 9 bases stayed unmatched. The record originates from a study of OX40 agonist ivuxolimab in advanced cancers. Study context: Enrollees could have had prior anti-PD-1, anti-PD-L1 or anti-CTLA-4 therapy, which about 42% had received.

The table came from immunoSEQ multiplex PCR; TCRdb's copy has only in-frame clones and leaves some out. This sample has 70,000 to 95,000 clones, with over 90% found just once. The material was CD4+ or CD8+ T cells sorted from blood, obtained in a trial of the OX40 agonist ivuxolimab. The chain uses TRBV7-3 and TRBJ2-6, with 7 bases fitting TRBD2. The clonotype was recovered from an adult with an advanced solid tumor such as melanoma, head and neck, liver or kidney cancer. In nucleotides, the CDR3 is TGTGCCAGCAGCTTACTAGCGGACCCCGCGGCTGGGGCCAACGTCCTGACTTTC. Its translation is CASSLLADPAAGANVLTF.